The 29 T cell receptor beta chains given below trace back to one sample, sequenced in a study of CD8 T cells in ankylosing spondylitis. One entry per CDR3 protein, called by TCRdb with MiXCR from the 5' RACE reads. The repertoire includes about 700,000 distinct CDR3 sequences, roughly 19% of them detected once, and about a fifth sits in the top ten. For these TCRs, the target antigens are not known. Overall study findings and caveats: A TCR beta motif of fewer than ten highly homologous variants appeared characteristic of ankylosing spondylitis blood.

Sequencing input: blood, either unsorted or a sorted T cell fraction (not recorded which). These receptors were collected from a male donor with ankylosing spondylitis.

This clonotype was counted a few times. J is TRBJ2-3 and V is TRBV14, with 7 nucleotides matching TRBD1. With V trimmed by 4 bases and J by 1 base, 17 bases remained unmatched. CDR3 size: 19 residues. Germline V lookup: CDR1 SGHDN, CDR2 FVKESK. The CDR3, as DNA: TGTGCCAGCAGCCCACACTTTGTACGGGACAGTTACCGCACAGATACGCAGTATTTT. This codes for CASSPHFVRDSYRTDTQYF. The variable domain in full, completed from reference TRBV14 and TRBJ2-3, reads EAGVTQFPSHSVIEKGQTVTLRCDPISGHDNLYWYRRVMGKEIKFLLHFVKESKQDESGMPNNRFLAERTGGTYSTLKVQPAELEDSGVYFCASSPHFVRDSYRTDTQYFGPGTRLTVL.

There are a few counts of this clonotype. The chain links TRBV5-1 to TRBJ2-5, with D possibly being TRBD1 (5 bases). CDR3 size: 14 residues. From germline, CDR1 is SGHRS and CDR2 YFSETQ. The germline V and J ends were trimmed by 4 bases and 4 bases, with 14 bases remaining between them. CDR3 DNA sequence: TGCGCCAGCAGCCCGCAGGGATGGCGAGAGACCCAGTACTTC. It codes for CASSPQGWRETQYF.

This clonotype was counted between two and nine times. The CDR3: CASSGGLAEIDTQYF. CDR3 bases: TGTGCCAGCTCAGGGGGACTAGCGGAGATAGATACGCAGTATTTT. V gene TRBV18 combines with J gene TRBJ2-3; 11 nucleotides agree with TRBD2. The germline gives CDR1 KGHSH, CDR2 LQKENI. The CDR3 is 15 amino acids. The V segment lost 5 bases and the J segment 5 bases; nucleotides outside the gene matches: 6.

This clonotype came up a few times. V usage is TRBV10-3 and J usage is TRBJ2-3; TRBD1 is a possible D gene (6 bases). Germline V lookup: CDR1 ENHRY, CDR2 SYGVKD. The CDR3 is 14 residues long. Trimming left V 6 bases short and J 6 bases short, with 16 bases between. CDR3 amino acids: CAISPGASLDTQYF. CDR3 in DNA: TGTGCCATCAGCCCAGGGGCCTCTCTTGATACGCAGTATTTT.

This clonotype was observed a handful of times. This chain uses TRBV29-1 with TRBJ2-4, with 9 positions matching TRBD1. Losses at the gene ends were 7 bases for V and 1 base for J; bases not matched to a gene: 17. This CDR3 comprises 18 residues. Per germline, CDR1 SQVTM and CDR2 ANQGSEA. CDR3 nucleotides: TGCAGCGCCTGGCGAGGACAGGGGAGTCCCGAGGCCAAAAACATTCAGTACTTC. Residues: CSAWRGQGSPEAKNIQYF.

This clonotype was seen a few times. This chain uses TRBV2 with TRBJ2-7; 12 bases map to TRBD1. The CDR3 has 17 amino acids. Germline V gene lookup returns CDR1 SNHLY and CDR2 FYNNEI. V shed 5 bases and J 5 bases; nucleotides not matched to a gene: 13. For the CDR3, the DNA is TGTGCCAGCAGTCATGAGTACCGGGACAGGGGGCGGGACGAGCAGTACTTC. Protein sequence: CASSHEYRDRGRDEQYF.

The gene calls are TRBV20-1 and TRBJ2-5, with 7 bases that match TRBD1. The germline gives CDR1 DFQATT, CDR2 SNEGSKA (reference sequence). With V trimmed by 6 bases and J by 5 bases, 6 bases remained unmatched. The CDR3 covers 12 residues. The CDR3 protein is CSATGQWETQYF. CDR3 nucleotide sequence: TGCAGTGCAACGGGACAGTGGGAGACCCAGTACTTC.

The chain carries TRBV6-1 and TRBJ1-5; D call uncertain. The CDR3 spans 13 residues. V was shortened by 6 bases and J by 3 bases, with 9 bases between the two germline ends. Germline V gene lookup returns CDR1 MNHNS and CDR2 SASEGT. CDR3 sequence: CASRQQLNQPQHF. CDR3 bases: TGTGCCAGCAGGCAACAGCTCAATCAGCCCCAGCATTTT.

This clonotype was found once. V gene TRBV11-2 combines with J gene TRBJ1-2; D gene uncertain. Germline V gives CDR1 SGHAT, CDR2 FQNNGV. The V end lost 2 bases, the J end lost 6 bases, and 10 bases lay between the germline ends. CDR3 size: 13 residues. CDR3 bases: TGTGCCAGCAGCTTAATTGCGGCAGATGGCTACACCTTC. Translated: CASSLIAADGYTF.

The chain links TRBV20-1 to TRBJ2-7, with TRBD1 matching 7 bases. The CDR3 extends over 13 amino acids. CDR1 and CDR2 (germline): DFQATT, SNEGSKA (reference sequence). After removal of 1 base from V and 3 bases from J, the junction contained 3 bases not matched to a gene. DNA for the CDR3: TGCAGTGCTAGAGTGGGACAGAACTACGAGCAGTACTTC. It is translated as CSARVGQNYEQYF.

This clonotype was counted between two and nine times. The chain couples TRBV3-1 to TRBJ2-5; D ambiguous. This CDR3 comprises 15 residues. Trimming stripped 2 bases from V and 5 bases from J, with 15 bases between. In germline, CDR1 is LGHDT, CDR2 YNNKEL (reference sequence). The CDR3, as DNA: TGTGCCAGCAGCCAATACGCAGTAGGTTCGGAGACCCAGTACTTC. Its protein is CASSQYAVGSETQYF.

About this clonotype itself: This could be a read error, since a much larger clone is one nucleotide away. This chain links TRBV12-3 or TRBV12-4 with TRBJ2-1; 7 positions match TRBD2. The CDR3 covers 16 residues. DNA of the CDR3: TGTGCCAGCAGCCGTACAGCGGGGCTATCCTACAATGGGCAGTTCTTC. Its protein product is CASSRTAGLSYNGQFF.

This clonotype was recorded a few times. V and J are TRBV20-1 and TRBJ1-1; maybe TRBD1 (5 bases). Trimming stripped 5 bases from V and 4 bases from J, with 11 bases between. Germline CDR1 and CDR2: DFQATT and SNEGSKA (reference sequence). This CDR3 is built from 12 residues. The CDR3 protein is CSALLGGTEAFF. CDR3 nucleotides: TGCAGTGCTCTCTTGGGGGGCACTGAAGCTTTCTTT.

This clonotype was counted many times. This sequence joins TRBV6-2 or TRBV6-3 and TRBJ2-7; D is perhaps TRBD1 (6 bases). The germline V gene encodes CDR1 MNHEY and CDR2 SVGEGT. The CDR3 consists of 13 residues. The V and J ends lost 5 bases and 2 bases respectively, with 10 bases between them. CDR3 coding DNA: TGTGCCAGCAGTGTCCGGGACACCTACGAGCAGTACTTC. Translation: CASSVRDTYEQYF.

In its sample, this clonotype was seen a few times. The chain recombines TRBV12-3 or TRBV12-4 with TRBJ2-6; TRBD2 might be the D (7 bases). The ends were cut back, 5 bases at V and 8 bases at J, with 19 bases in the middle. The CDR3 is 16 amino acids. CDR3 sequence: CASSGRGASRTNVLTF. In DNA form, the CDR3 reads TGTGCCAGCAGTGGGAGGGGGGCGTCCAGAACCAACGTCCTGACTTTC.

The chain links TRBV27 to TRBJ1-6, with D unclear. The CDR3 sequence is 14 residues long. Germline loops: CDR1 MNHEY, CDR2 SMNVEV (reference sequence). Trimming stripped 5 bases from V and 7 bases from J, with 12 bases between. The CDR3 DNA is TGTGCCAGCAGTAGGGAGGGAAACAATTCACCCCTCCACTTT. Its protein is CASSREGNNSPLHF.

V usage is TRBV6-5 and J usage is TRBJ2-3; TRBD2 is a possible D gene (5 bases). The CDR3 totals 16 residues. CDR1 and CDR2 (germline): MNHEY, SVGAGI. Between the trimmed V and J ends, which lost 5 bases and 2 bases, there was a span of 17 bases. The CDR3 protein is CASSNPGNSPTDTQYF. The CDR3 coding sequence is TGTGCCAGCAGTAACCCGGGAAATAGTCCCACAGATACGCAGTATTTT.

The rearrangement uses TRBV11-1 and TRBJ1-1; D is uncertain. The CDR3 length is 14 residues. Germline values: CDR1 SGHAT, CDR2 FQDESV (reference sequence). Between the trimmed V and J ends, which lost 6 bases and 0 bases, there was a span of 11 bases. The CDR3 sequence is CASRRNRVNTEAFF. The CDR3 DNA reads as TGTGCCAGCAGACGCAATCGGGTGAACACTGAAGCTTTCTTT.

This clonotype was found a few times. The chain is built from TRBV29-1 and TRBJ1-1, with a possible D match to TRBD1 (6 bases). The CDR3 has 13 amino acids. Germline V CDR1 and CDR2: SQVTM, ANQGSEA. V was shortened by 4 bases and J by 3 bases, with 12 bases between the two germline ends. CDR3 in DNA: TGCAGCGTTGTTGGGGGCCTTGACACTGAAGCTTTCTTT. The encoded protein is CSVVGGLDTEAFF.

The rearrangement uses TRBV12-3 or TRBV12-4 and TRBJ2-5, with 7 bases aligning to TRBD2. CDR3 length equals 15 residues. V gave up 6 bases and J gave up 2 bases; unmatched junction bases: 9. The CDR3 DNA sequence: TGTGCCAGCAGCTTTCAGGTGGGAGGGCAAGAGACCCAGTACTTC. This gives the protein CASSFQVGGQETQYF.

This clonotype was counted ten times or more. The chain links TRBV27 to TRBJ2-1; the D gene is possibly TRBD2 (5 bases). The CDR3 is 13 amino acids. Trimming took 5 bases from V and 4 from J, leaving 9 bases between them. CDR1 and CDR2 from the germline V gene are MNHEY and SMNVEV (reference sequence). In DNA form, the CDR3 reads TGTGCCAGCAGTCCTACTAGTTACAATGAGCAGTTCTTC. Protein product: CASSPTSYNEQFF.

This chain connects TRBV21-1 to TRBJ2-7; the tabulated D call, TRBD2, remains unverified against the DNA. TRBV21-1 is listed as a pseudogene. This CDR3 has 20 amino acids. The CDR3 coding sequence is TGTGCCAGCAGCAAAGAAACCTTCTGGACTAGCGCTATGAGCTCCTACGAGCAGTACTTC. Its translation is CASSKETFWTSAMSSYEQYF.

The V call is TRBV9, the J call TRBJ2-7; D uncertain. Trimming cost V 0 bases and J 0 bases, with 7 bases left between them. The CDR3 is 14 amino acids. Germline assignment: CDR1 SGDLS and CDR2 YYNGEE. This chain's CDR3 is CASSVGASSYEQYF. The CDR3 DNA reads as TGTGCCAGCAGCGTAGGGGCGAGCTCCTACGAGCAGTACTTC.

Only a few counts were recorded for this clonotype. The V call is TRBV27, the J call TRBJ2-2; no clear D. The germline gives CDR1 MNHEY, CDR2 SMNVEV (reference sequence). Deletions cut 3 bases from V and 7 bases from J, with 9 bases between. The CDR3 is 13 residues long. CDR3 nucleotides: TGTGCCAGCAGTTTTAGTAGGGACGGGGAGCTGTTTTTT. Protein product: CASSFSRDGELFF.

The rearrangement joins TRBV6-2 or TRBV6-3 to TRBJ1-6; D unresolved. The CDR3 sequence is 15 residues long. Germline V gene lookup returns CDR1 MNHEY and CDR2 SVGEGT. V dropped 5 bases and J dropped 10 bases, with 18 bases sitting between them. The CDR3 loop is CASSDTKLAYSPLHF. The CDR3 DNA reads TGTGCCAGCAGTGACACAAAACTCGCATACTCACCCCTCCACTTT.

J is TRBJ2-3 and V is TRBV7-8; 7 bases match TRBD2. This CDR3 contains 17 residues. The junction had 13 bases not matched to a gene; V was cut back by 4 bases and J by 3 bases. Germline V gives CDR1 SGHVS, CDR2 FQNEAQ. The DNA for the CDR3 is TGTGCCAGCAGCTCCTGGACTAGTACGGGGGTTACAGATACGCAGTATTTT. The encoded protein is CASSSWTSTGVTDTQYF.

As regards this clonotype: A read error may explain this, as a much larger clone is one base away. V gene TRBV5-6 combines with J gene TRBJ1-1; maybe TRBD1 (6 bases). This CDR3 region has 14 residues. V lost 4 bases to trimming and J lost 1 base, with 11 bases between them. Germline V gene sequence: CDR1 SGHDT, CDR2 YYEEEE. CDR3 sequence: CASSPPGANTEAFF. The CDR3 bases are TGTGCCAGCAGCCCCCCGGGGGCGAACACTGAAGCTTTCTTT.

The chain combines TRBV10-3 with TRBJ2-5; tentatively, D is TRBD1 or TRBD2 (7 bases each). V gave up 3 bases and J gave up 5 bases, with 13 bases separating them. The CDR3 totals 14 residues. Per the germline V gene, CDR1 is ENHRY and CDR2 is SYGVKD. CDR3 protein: CAISEGRGRETQYF. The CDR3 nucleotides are TGTGCCATCAGTGAAGGGAGGGGGCGCGAGACCCAGTACTTC.

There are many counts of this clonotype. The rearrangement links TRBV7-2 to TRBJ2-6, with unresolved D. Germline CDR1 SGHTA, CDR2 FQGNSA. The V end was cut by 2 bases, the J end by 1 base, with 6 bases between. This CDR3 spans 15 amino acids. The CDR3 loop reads CASSLKPSGANVLTF. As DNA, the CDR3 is TGTGCCAGCAGCTTAAAGCCGTCTGGGGCCAACGTCCTGACTTTC.